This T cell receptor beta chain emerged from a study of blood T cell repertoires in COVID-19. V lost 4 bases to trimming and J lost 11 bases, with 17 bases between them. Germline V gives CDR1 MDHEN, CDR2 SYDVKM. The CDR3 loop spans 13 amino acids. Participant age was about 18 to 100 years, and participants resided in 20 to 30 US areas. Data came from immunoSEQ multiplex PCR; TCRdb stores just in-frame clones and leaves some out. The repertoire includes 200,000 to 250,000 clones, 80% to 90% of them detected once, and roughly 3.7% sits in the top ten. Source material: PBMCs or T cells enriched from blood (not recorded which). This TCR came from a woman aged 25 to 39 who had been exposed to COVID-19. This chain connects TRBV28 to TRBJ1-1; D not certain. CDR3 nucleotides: TGTGCCAGCAGTTCGGGGAGCGGGTTAGGGGCTTTCTTT. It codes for CASSSGSGLGAFF.